The 19 T cell receptor beta chains given below trace back to one sample, sequenced in a study of blood T cell repertoires in COVID-19. This table comes from immunoSEQ multiplex PCR, and its TCRdb copy is limited to in-frame clones, with some not included. There are roughly 40,000 clones in the sample; approximately 80% occur only once, and about 8.5% lies in the top ten. The sequencing input was peripheral blood. The receptors here all came from a man between 65 and 79 years old with active or convalescent COVID-19.

The chain is built from TRBV4-1 and TRBJ2-7; the match to TRBD2 covers 8 bases. The CDR3 length is 16 residues. The V gene end was trimmed by 1 base and the J gene end by 0 bases; junction bases not matched to a gene: 5. CDR1 MGHRA and CDR2 YSYEKL come from the germline V gene. CDR3 protein: CASSQVRLAHSYEQYF. The CDR3, as DNA: TGCGCCAGCAGCCAAGTGCGACTAGCGCACTCCTACGAGCAGTACTTC.

The chain carries TRBV6-4 and TRBJ1-1; D perhaps matches TRBD1 (5 bases). The CDR3 contains 12 residues. Germline V gives CDR1 MRHNA, CDR2 SNTAGT. The V end was cut by 11 bases, the J end by 3 bases, with 13 bases between. The CDR3 loop reads CAGDSAHTEAFF. The CDR3 DNA follows: TGTGCCGGTGACAGTGCTCACACTGAAGCTTTCTTT.

V and J are TRBV6-5 and TRBJ1-2; TRBD1 agrees at 8 bases. Germline CDR1 and CDR2: MNHEY and SVGAGI. J gave up 3 bases and V 7 bases, and 1 base lay outside the gene matches. This CDR3 is built from 12 residues. The CDR3 here is CASKDRDYGYTF. In DNA, the CDR3 is TGTGCCAGCAAGGACAGGGACTATGGCTACACCTTC.

The V call is TRBV2, the J call TRBJ2-1; D remains ambiguous. This CDR3 is built from 16 residues. Germline loops: CDR1 SNHLY, CDR2 FYNNEI. V dropped 0 bases and J dropped 5 bases, with 14 bases sitting between them. The CDR3 is CASSEAIPGPHNEQFF. In DNA, the CDR3 is TGTGCCAGCAGTGAAGCCATACCAGGTCCTCACAATGAGCAGTTCTTC.

This chain joins TRBV6-5 and TRBJ1-1; the match to TRBD1 covers 8 bases. The germline V gene has CDR1 MNHEY and CDR2 SVGAGI. The trim removed 7 bases at V and 1 base at J, leaving 5 bases unmatched. The CDR3 is 14 residues long. The CDR3 loop is CASTLGQENTEAFF. DNA of the CDR3: TGTGCCAGCACCCTGGGACAGGAGAACACTGAAGCTTTCTTT.

The chain carries TRBV10-2 and TRBJ2-1; 8 bases match TRBD1. Germline V CDR1 and CDR2: WSHSY, SAAADI. Trimming cost V 8 bases and J 8 bases; bases outside gene matches: 8. The CDR3 contains 13 residues. The CDR3 is CASRPGQADEQFF. The CDR3 DNA reads as TGCGCCAGCCGACCGGGACAGGCGGATGAGCAGTTCTTC.

V is TRBV5-1 and J is TRBJ1-1; a weak D match, TRBD1 (6 bases). The CDR3 spans 14 residues. The germline V and J ends were trimmed by 2 bases and 4 bases, with 12 bases remaining between them. Per the germline V gene, CDR1 is SGHRS and CDR2 is YFSETQ. The CDR3 here is CASSFGGAATEAFF. CDR3 DNA: TGCGCCAGCAGCTTTGGGGGGGCGGCCACTGAAGCTTTCTTT.

This clone appeared a single time. The rearrangement uses TRBV6-6 and TRBJ1-6; the match to TRBD1 covers 9 bases. The CDR3 runs 16 residues. The germline gives CDR1 MNHNY, CDR2 SVGAGI (reference sequence). V lost 2 bases and J lost 11; bases outside the gene matches: 10. CDR3 region: CASSYTATGGDPPLHF. As DNA, the CDR3 is TGTGCCAGCAGTTACACTGCTACAGGGGGCGATCCACCCCTCCACTTT.

The chain recombines TRBV7-9 with TRBJ2-7; TRBD2 agrees at 7 bases. From germline, CDR1 is SEHNR and CDR2 FQNEAQ (reference sequence). J gave up 7 bases and V 5 bases, and 11 bases lay outside the gene matches. The CDR3 consists of 14 residues. CDR3 sequence (DNA): TGTGCCAGCAGCGCAAGACTAGCTTTGACTGAGCAGTACTTC. As protein: CASSARLALTEQYF.

V and J are TRBV6-5 and TRBJ2-1; 8 positions agree with TRBD2. Germline CDR1 MNHEY, CDR2 SVGAGI. The CDR3 sequence is 12 residues long. Germline trimming cut 5 bases from V and 12 bases from J; bases unmatched to any gene: 6. The CDR3 sequence is CASSRHGGGQFF. CDR3 sequence (DNA): TGTGCCAGCAGTCGCCACGGGGGGGGGCAGTTCTTC.

The V gene is TRBV4-1, the J gene TRBJ2-3; 11 positions match TRBD2. After removal of 2 bases from V and 2 bases from J, the junction contained 9 bases not matched to a gene. The CDR3 is 18 residues long. Germline V lookup: CDR1 MGHRA, CDR2 YSYEKL. The CDR3 nucleotides read TGCGCCAGCAGCCAACGACACTCTAGCGGGGGGTTCACAGATACGCAGTATTTT. This sequence encodes CASSQRHSSGGFTDTQYF.

This rearrangement joins TRBV30 to TRBJ1-1; D is ambiguous. The CDR3 is made up of 13 amino acids. Germline V gives CDR1 GTSNPN, CDR2 SVGIG (reference sequence). Trimming stripped 2 bases from V and 1 base from J, with 8 bases between. Here the CDR3 reads CAWSRVSNTEAFF. CDR3 sequence (DNA): TGTGCCTGGAGTAGAGTTTCGAACACTGAAGCTTTCTTT.

This clone was observed a handful of times. This rearrangement joins TRBV5-1 to TRBJ1-2, with 7 bases aligning to TRBD1. From germline, CDR1 is SGHRS and CDR2 YFSETQ. Germline trimming cut 0 bases from V and 4 bases from J; bases unmatched to any gene: 9. The CDR3 covers 16 residues. The CDR3 DNA sequence: TGCGCCAGCAGCTTGGATGGGACAGAGCCATCCTATGGCTACACCTTC. It codes for CASSLDGTEPSYGYTF. The full variable domain, its missing parts supplied by reference TRBV5-1 and TRBJ1-2, is KAGVTQTPRYLIKTRGQQVTLSCSPISGHRSVSWYQQTPGQGLQFLFEYFSETQRNKGNFPGRFSGRQFSNSRSEMNVSTLELGDSALYLCASSLDGTEPSYGYTFGSGTRLTVV.

The chain carries TRBV7-2 and TRBJ2-5, with D perhaps matching TRBD2 (6 bases). The V and J ends lost 2 bases and 4 bases respectively, with 11 bases between them. From germline, CDR1 is SGHTA and CDR2 FQGNSA. CDR3 size: 14 residues. The CDR3 coding sequence is TGTGCCAGCAGCTTATTTAAGGGAGGAGAGACCCAGTACTTC. This sequence encodes CASSLFKGGETQYF.

The chain employs TRBV13 and TRBJ1-1; D possibly corresponds to TRBD1 (5 bases). V was cut by 5 bases and J by 5 bases, with 21 bases left in between. Per germline, CDR1 PRHDT and CDR2 FYEKMQ (reference sequence). The CDR3 contains 16 residues. The CDR3 protein is CASSTTDWGGRTEAFF. The CDR3 DNA reads as TGTGCCAGCAGCACGACAGATTGGGGTGGTCGGACTGAAGCTTTCTTT.

The rearrangement uses TRBV7-3 and TRBJ2-2; 9 positions match TRBD2. The V gene end was trimmed by 8 bases and the J gene end by 2 bases; junction bases not matched to a gene: 3. CDR3 length equals 14 residues. Germline-derived CDR1 and CDR2 are SGHTA and FQGTGA. The CDR3 loop is CASGTSQNTGELFF. The CDR3, as DNA: TGTGCCAGCGGGACTAGCCAAAACACCGGGGAGCTGTTTTTT.

This clone has more than one count but fewer than ten. The chain joins TRBV5-1 to TRBJ1-4; no definite D call. This CDR3 is 14 amino acids long. Trimming removed 5 bases from V and 4 bases from J, with 12 bases in between. Germline V lookup: CDR1 SGHRS, CDR2 YFSETQ. The CDR3 reads CASSMISGNEKLFF. The DNA of the CDR3 is TGCGCCAGCAGTATGATCAGTGGTAATGAAAAACTGTTTTTT.

The V call is TRBV29-1, the J call TRBJ2-2; 10 bases align to TRBD2. This CDR3 region has 13 residues. The V and J ends lost 7 bases and 7 bases, in that order; junction bases with no gene match: 6. CDR1 and CDR2 (germline): SQVTM, ANQGSEA. CDR3 loop: CSAERGGSGELFF. CDR3 nucleotides: TGCAGCGCCGAGCGGGGGGGTAGCGGGGAGCTGTTTTTT.

The chain links TRBV7-9 to TRBJ2-6; D is perhaps TRBD1 (6 bases). The CDR3 runs to 16 residues. Germline V CDR1 and CDR2: SEHNR, FQNEAQ (reference sequence). Trimming left V 5 bases short and J 1 base short, with 12 bases between. CDR3 protein: CASSTLQGSGANVLTF. CDR3 nucleotides: TGTGCCAGCAGCACATTGCAGGGGTCTGGGGCCAACGTCCTGACTTTC. The full variable domain, its missing parts supplied by reference TRBV7-9 and TRBJ2-6, is DTGVSQNPRHKITKRGQNVTFRCDPISEHNRLYWYRQTLGQGPEFLTYFQNEAQLEKSRLLSDRFSAERPKGSFSTLEIQRTEQGDSAMYLCASSTLQGSGANVLTFGAGSRLTVL.